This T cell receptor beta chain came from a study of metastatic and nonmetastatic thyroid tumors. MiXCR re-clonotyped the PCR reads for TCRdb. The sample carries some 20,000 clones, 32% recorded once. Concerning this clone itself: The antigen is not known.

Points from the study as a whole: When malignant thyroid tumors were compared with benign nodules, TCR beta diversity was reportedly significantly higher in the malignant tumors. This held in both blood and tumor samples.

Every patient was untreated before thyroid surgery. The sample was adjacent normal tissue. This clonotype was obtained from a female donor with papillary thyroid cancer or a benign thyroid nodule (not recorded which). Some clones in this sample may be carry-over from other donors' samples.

The CDR3 region has the DNA TGTGCCAGTAGTATACGAGCCTCCGGACTGATCCAAGAGACCCAGTACTTC. As protein: CASSIRASGLIQETQYF. The V call is TRBV19, the J call TRBJ2-5; D perhaps matches TRBD2 (5 bases). CDR1 is LNHDA, CDR2 SQIVND, per germline (reference sequence). Between the trimmed V and J ends, which lost 2 bases and 1 base, there was a span of 17 bases. The CDR3 has 17 residues.